This T cell receptor (beta chain) emerged from a study of cytomegalovirus exposure and HLA in healthy donors. Study information: Within the Caucasian-associated ancestry cluster were around 80% of the approximately 400 genotyped donors. Study-level results: Data from an earlier analysis indicated that most TCR beta V segments were productive either about 90% or about 30% of the time.

A remark on this clone: As yet, its antigen is unknown.

The CDR3 is made up of 16 amino acids. The J segment lost 5 bases and the V segment lost 4 bases, leaving 10 bases of the junction unmatched. Per the germline V gene, CDR1 is MNHNY and CDR2 is SVGAGI (reference sequence). Both 60 Vbeta primers and 13 Jbeta primers went into the PCR. Some clones are missing from TCRdb's copy, which holds only in-frame ones; the method was immunoSEQ multiplex PCR. The table includes around 95,000 clones, less than 80% detected once. This TCR was sampled from a woman aged 40 to 50 in good health and CMV-seropositive. The chain is built from TRBV6-6 and TRBJ1-4; TRBD1 matches 7 bases. Sequencing used PBMCs. The CDR3, as DNA: TGTGCCAGCAGTTTAGCCCCGGGACAGTCAAATGAAAAACTGTTTTTT. Protein: CASSLAPGQSNEKLFF.